Given below is one TCR beta chain in context. Its specific antigen is unknown. No base qualities exist here, and no much larger clone lies one base off it. The entry originates in a study of kidney transplant recipient with SARS-CoV-2 infection (dated by TCRdb to the early 2020s). In the paper's terms, the time point label means: pre-pandemic baseline sample and day 111 after first positive SARS-CoV-2 test. The CDR3 sequence holds 14 residues, the cysteine and phenylalanine included. The only DNA kept is the CDR3, 42 bases in frame from the first base. At the junction V is shortened by 4 bases and J by 5 bases; bases outside the gene matches: 4. The germline V gene sets CDR1 to SNHLY and CDR2 to FYNNEI. Instrument used: Illumina MiSeq. Profiling of the peripheral T cell repertoire targeted human TCRbeta genes. As for how the authors treated the data: To account for variability over time, differences in clonotype abundance were tested using beta-binomial modelling. Expanded clonotypes were screened against the ImmuneCODE reference database of SARS-CoV-2-associated TCRs and were mapped to viral genome regions. Additional repertoire analyses were carried out for TRBV gene usage, CDR3 length, CDR3 amino acid overlap between time points, clonotype abundance distributions and Jaccard similarity. TCRdb's own reprocessing of the public reads used fastp at Q25 and MiXCR and kept productive beta chains. Each CDR3 protein gets just one entry, which takes the most common genes and DNA from the rows behind it. The V and J calls were not made by the authors but by TCRdb's processing. This sample gives under 300,000 distinct CDR3 sequences in total; 29% of them show up just once. Roughly 7% of the sample lies in the top ten.

This TCR was recovered from a young adult male patient who had COVID-19 and was a kidney transplant recipient. Some T cells present after a transplant may be cells of the graft donor. The chain links TRBV2 with TRBJ2-3; 9 central nucleotides agree with TRBD2. This material consisted of a blood sample, taken at baseline and between days 110 and 120 from a kidney transplant recipient. CDR3 reads: CASSVGLAQDTQYF. The DNA reads as follows: TGTGCCAGCAGTGTGGGACTAGCACAAGATACGCAGTATTTT.